Shown below are 10 T cell receptor beta chains from a single sample sequenced in a study of OX40 agonist ivuxolimab in advanced cancers. The assay was immunoSEQ multiplex PCR, and TCRdb's table has in-frame clones only and misses some. The sample includes tens of thousands of clones, approximately 90% of them seen just once. Sequencing was performed on CD4+ or CD8+ T cells sorted from blood, taken in a trial of the OX40 agonist ivuxolimab. These receptor sequences come from an adult with an advanced solid tumor such as melanoma, head and neck, liver or kidney cancer.

The rearrangement joins TRBV28 to TRBJ1-1; the D is unclear. In germline, CDR1 is MDHEN, CDR2 SYDVKM. V was cut by 3 bases and J by 1 base, with 9 bases left in between. The CDR3 has 14 amino acids. As DNA, the CDR3 is TGTGCCAGCAGTTTTGCGCCGCAGAACACTGAAGCTTTCTTT. It encodes CASSFAPQNTEAFF.

This CDR3 reads CASSLTRGTYEQYF. DNA for the CDR3: TGTGCCAGCAGTTTAACCAGGGGAACCTACGAGCAGTACTTC. This chain connects TRBV27 to TRBJ2-7; a possible D gene is TRBD1 (6 bases). CDR1 MNHEY and CDR2 SMNVEV come from the germline V gene (reference sequence). CDR3 length: 14 amino acids. V shed 2 bases and J shed 2 bases, with 10 bases lying between them.

This clone occurred once. The V and J genes are TRBV6-5 and TRBJ2-5; tentative D call: TRBD1 (5 bases). The length of the CDR3 is 13 residues. The V and J ends lost 6 bases and 0 bases respectively, with 8 bases between them. CDR1 and CDR2 from the germline V gene are MNHEY and SVGAGI. The CDR3 nucleotides are TGTGCCAGCAGCTCGACAGACCAAGAGACCCAGTACTTC. Protein sequence: CASSSTDQETQYF.

V and J are TRBV7-2 and TRBJ2-2, with a possible D match to TRBD2 (7 bases). Trimming took off 5 bases at V and 7 bases at J, with 17 bases between the two ends. CDR1 and CDR2 from the germline V gene are SGHTA and FQGNSA. The CDR3 covers 15 residues. CDR3: CASSLLRGGIGELFF. CDR3 in DNA: TGTGCCAGCAGCCTCCTAAGGGGGGGCATCGGGGAGCTGTTTTTT.

The chain joins TRBV27 to TRBJ1-2; D remains ambiguous. The CDR3 is 14 amino acids. Germline CDR1 and CDR2: MNHEY and SMNVEV (reference sequence). Trimming took 3 bases from V and 6 from J, leaving 14 bases between them. CDR3 in amino acids: CASSFRAGENGYTF. DNA for the CDR3: TGTGCCAGCAGTTTTCGGGCAGGTGAGAATGGCTACACCTTC.

The V gene is TRBV19, the J gene TRBJ2-1; D not certain. The germline V gene encodes CDR1 LNHDA and CDR2 SQIVND (reference sequence). V was clipped by 3 bases and J by 3 bases, with 9 bases between them. CDR3 length: 14 amino acids. The CDR3 nucleotides are TGTGCCAGTAGTATTTCGGCTAGCTACAATGAGCAGTTCTTC. Amino acids: CASSISASYNEQFF.

The V gene is TRBV19, the J gene TRBJ1-5, with TRBD1 matching over 12 bases. Germline CDR1 reads LNHDA; CDR2 reads SQIVND (reference sequence). CDR3 length equals 15 residues. Unmatched junction bases numbered 4, after V lost 8 bases and J lost 2 bases. CDR3 DNA: TGTGCCAGTGGACGGGACAGGGGGCGCAATCAGCCCCAGCATTTT. Translated: CASGRDRGRNQPQHF. The whole variable domain, filled in from reference TRBV19 and TRBJ1-5, reads DGGITQSPKYLFRKEGQNVTLSCEQNLNHDAMYWYRQDPGQGLRLIYYSQIVNDFQKGDIAEGYSVSREKKESFPLTVTSAQKNPTAFYLCASGRDRGRNQPQHFGDGTRLSIL.

The chain has TRBV28 and TRBJ2-3, with a weak D call TRBD2 (5 bases). This CDR3 comprises 11 residues. Germline CDR1 MDHEN, CDR2 SYDVKM. The V and J ends lost 7 bases and 9 bases respectively, with 11 bases between them. The CDR3 DNA follows: TGTGCCAGCATCGACTCGGGGACGCAGTATTTT. It translates to CASIDSGTQYF.

V usage is TRBV27 and J usage is TRBJ1-1; no reliable D call. The germline V and J ends were trimmed by 5 bases and 4 bases, with 11 bases remaining between them. The CDR3 spans 13 residues. The germline gives CDR1 MNHEY, CDR2 SMNVEV (reference sequence). The chain's CDR3 is CASSPSFGTEAFF. CDR3 DNA sequence: TGTGCCAGCAGTCCTTCCTTTGGCACTGAAGCTTTCTTT.

The chain recombines TRBV2 with TRBJ2-5; possibly TRBD2 for D (7 bases). Per the germline V gene, CDR1 is SNHLY and CDR2 is FYNNEI. This CDR3 is built from 13 residues. V was pared by 8 bases and J by 2 bases, with 12 bases between. The CDR3 nucleotides are TGTGCCAGCGGGGGGGGCAGTCAAGAGACCCAGTACTTC. Encoded protein: CASGGGSQETQYF.